This T cell receptor (beta chain) emerged from a study of blood T cell repertoires in COVID-19. TCRdb's copy holds only in-frame clones and misses some; the assay was immunoSEQ multiplex PCR. Altogether about 350,000 clones are present, 70% to 90% being singletons, with the ten largest covering just over 7%. Losses at the gene ends were 1 base for V and 4 bases for J; bases not matched to a gene: 12. Germline V gene sequence: CDR1 SEHNR, CDR2 FQNEAQ (reference sequence). The CDR3 extends over 17 amino acids. The chain employs TRBV7-9 and TRBJ2-5, with 7 bases identical to TRBD2. The TCR sequence derives from a woman aged 60-70 years with COVID-19, enrolled during active disease. Sequencing input: peripheral blood. Here the CDR3 reads CASSLGPRAGFRETQYF. CDR3 coding DNA: TGTGCCAGCAGCTTAGGCCCAAGAGCGGGGTTCCGAGAGACCCAGTACTTC.